This is a list of T cell receptor beta chains from one sample in a study of beta chain features in type 1 diabetes. The protocol was immunoSEQ multiplex PCR, while the TCRdb copy is restricted to in-frame clones and leaves out a portion. The sample has 300,000 to 450,000 clones, around 13% seen once. Sequencing used naive CD4+ T cells from blood. The receptor set was obtained from a man younger than 35 in good health. The CDR3 runs from the conserved cysteine through the conserved F or W. Fields, in order: J gene, D gene, clone size, V gene, CDR3 DNA, CDR3 protein. D genes are given only for firm matches. For some rows the clone size is stated as once, few or many, or as a class when expanded; others skip it.

J gene: TRBJ2-7
D gene: TRBD2
clone size: -
V gene: TRBV7-2
CDR3 DNA: TGTGCCAGCAGCGCCCTAGCGGGGGGGCCTGGTGAGCAGTACTTC
CDR3 protein: CASSALAGGPGEQYF

J gene: TRBJ2-7
D gene: TRBD2
clone size: -
V gene: TRBV5-1
CDR3 DNA: TGCGCCAGCAGCTTCGGACTAGCGGGAATTGAATCCTACGAGCAGTACTTC
CDR3 protein: CASSFGLAGIESYEQYF

J gene: TRBJ2-1
D gene: TRBD2
clone size: -
V gene: TRBV7-2
CDR3 DNA: TGTGCCAGCAGCTTTCAAAGCGGGGGGGCCCACGAGCAGTTCTTC
CDR3 protein: CASSFQSGGAHEQFF

J gene: TRBJ2-5
D gene: -
clone size: few
V gene: TRBV7-2
CDR3 DNA: TGTGCCAGCAGCTTAGCTCTTGAGACCCAGTACTTC
CDR3 protein: CASSLALETQYF

J gene: TRBJ2-7
D gene: -
clone size: few
V gene: TRBV28
CDR3 DNA: TGTGCCAGCAGTCCTCTGATGGAGCGGGAGCAGTACTTC
CDR3 protein: CASSPLMEREQYF

J gene: TRBJ2-5
D gene: TRBD2
clone size: few
V gene: TRBV18
CDR3 DNA: TGTGCCAGCTCACCACCGGGACTAGCGGGGGGATTCGGAGAGACCCAGTACTTC
CDR3 protein: CASSPPGLAGGFGETQYF

J gene: TRBJ2-3
D gene: -
clone size: -
V gene: TRBV21-1
CDR3 DNA: TGTGCCACCGACAGGTGGGGCGCAGATACGCAGTATTTT
CDR3 protein: CATDRWGADTQYF

J gene: TRBJ2-1
D gene: TRBD2
clone size: few
V gene: TRBV15
CDR3 DNA: TGTGCCACCAGCAGAGTGCGGGAGGGGTTGAATGAGCAGTTCTTC
CDR3 protein: CATSRVREGLNEQFF

J gene: TRBJ2-3
D gene: TRBD2
clone size: -
V gene: TRBV7-2
CDR3 DNA: TGTGCCAGCAGCTTAGTGTTTGGGACTAGCGGCACAGATACGCAGTATTTT
CDR3 protein: CASSLVFGTSGTDTQYF

J gene: TRBJ2-7
D gene: TRBD2
clone size: -
V gene: TRBV4-1
CDR3 DNA: TGCGCCAGCAGCCAAGAGGGGCTAGCGGATTACGAGCAGTACTTC
CDR3 protein: CASSQEGLADYEQYF

J gene: TRBJ1-5
D gene: -
clone size: -
V gene: TRBV9
CDR3 DNA: TGTGCCAGCAGCGTCTTCGGACAGTTCAATCAGCCCCAGCATTTT
CDR3 protein: CASSVFGQFNQPQHF

J gene: TRBJ1-2
D gene: TRBD1
clone size: few
V gene: TRBV7-2
CDR3 DNA: TGTGCCAGCAGCCCTTCCGGGACAGGGGGGTTCAACTATGGCTACACCTTC
CDR3 protein: CASSPSGTGGFNYGYTF

J gene: TRBJ2-7
D gene: -
clone size: -
V gene: TRBV4-3
CDR3 DNA: TGCGCCAGCAGCCAAGAAGGCGGCACGATCTACGAGCAGTACTTC
CDR3 protein: CASSQEGGTIYEQYF

J gene: TRBJ2-1
D gene: TRBD2
clone size: few
V gene: TRBV9
CDR3 DNA: TGTGCCAGCAGCGTAGATTCTCTAGCGGGAGACCGGCAGTTCTTC
CDR3 protein: CASSVDSLAGDRQFF

J gene: TRBJ2-1
D gene: TRBD1
clone size: few
V gene: TRBV15
CDR3 DNA: TGTGCCACCAGCAGGGATGACAGGGCCTCCTACAATGAGCAGTTCTTC
CDR3 protein: CATSRDDRASYNEQFF

J gene: TRBJ1-5
D gene: TRBD1
clone size: few
V gene: TRBV7-9
CDR3 DNA: TGTGCCAGCAGCTGGGGGGGACAGGGGGGGATCAATCAGCCCCAGCATTTT
CDR3 protein: CASSWGGQGGINQPQHF

J gene: TRBJ2-7
D gene: -
clone size: -
V gene: TRBV19
CDR3 DNA: TGTGCCAGTAGTAATCGGTCGTTGAGATACGAGCAGTACTTC
CDR3 protein: CASSNRSLRYEQYF

J gene: TRBJ2-7
D gene: -
clone size: -
V gene: TRBV27
CDR3 DNA: TGTGCCAGCAGTCAGACACTCTCCTACGAGCAGTACTTC
CDR3 protein: CASSQTLSYEQYF

J gene: TRBJ1-3
D gene: -
clone size: few
V gene: TRBV7-2
CDR3 DNA: TGTGCCAGCAGTTTCGACAGTGGAAACACCATATATTTT
CDR3 protein: CASSFDSGNTIYF

J gene: TRBJ1-6
D gene: -
clone size: -
V gene: TRBV28
CDR3 DNA: TGTGCCAGCAGTTTGTGGGGCATGGAAAATTCACCCCTCCACTTT
CDR3 protein: CASSLWGMENSPLHF

J gene: TRBJ1-4
D gene: -
clone size: few
V gene: TRBV28
CDR3 DNA: TGTGCCAGCAGTTCCCCAGGGTCCGATGAAAAACTGTTTTTT
CDR3 protein: CASSSPGSDEKLFF

J gene: TRBJ2-7
D gene: -
clone size: few
V gene: TRBV7-9
CDR3 DNA: TGTGCCAGCAGCATTAGCAATTCCTACGAGCAGTACTTC
CDR3 protein: CASSISNSYEQYF

J gene: TRBJ2-7
D gene: TRBD2
clone size: few
V gene: TRBV19
CDR3 DNA: TGTGCCAGTAGTCACCCCAGCGGGAGGGCCGACGAGCAGTACTTC
CDR3 protein: CASSHPSGRADEQYF

J gene: TRBJ2-1
D gene: TRBD1
clone size: -
V gene: TRBV6-5
CDR3 DNA: TGTGCCAGCAGTTACCAGGGGGAACAGTTCTTC
CDR3 protein: CASSYQGEQFF

J gene: TRBJ2-5
D gene: TRBD2
clone size: many
V gene: TRBV28
CDR3 DNA: TGTGCCAGCAGTTTAGCGGGAGGCTCGGAGACCCAGTACTTC
CDR3 protein: CASSLAGGSETQYF

J gene: TRBJ2-1
D gene: -
clone size: few
V gene: TRBV5-1
CDR3 DNA: TGCGCCAGCAGCTTGGGGGTTAGCGGACCCTACAATGAGCAGTTCTTC
CDR3 protein: CASSLGVSGPYNEQFF

J gene: TRBJ2-1
D gene: -
clone size: few
V gene: TRBV5-1
CDR3 DNA: TGCGCCAGCAGTTGGAGGTCCTACAATGAGCAGTTCTTC
CDR3 protein: CASSWRSYNEQFF

J gene: TRBJ1-6
D gene: -
clone size: few
V gene: TRBV28
CDR3 DNA: TGTGCCAGCAGTTTACTTGTGGCAGGAGGGTCACCCCTCCACTTT
CDR3 protein: CASSLLVAGGSPLHF

J gene: TRBJ1-1
D gene: -
clone size: few
V gene: TRBV23-1
CDR3 DNA: TGCGCCAGCAGTCGTTACGGAGTTGCTTTCTTT
CDR3 protein: CASSRYGVAFF

J gene: TRBJ2-5
D gene: TRBD2
clone size: few
V gene: TRBV9
CDR3 DNA: TGTGCCAGCACCCCGGGGGCGGGGGGGACCCGGGGGGCCCAGTACTTC
CDR3 protein: CASTPGAGGTRGAQYF

J gene: TRBJ2-3
D gene: -
clone size: few
V gene: TRBV5-4
CDR3 DNA: TGTGCCAGCAGCTTGACAGGGTACACAGATACGCAGTATTTT
CDR3 protein: CASSLTGYTDTQYF

J gene: TRBJ1-5
D gene: -
clone size: -
V gene: TRBV19
CDR3 DNA: TGTGCCAGTAGTGTACAGGGCAATCAGCCCCAGCATTTT
CDR3 protein: CASSVQGNQPQHF

J gene: TRBJ2-1
D gene: TRBD2
clone size: few
V gene: TRBV19
CDR3 DNA: TGTGCCAGTAGTGGTTCACTAGCGGGGGGGCCGAGGAATGAGCAGTTCTTC
CDR3 protein: CASSGSLAGGPRNEQFF

J gene: TRBJ2-1
D gene: -
clone size: -
V gene: TRBV13
CDR3 DNA: TGTGCCAGCAACAGGAGGGGGGGCGGTTACAATGAGCAGTTCTTC
CDR3 protein: CASNRRGGGYNEQFF

J gene: TRBJ1-1
D gene: TRBD1
clone size: few
V gene: TRBV28
CDR3 DNA: TGTGCCAGCAAATCGGTCGGACAGGGGCGAAGTGAAGCTTTCTTT
CDR3 protein: CASKSVGQGRSEAFF

J gene: TRBJ2-5
D gene: -
clone size: -
V gene: TRBV7-7
CDR3 DNA: TGTGCCAGCAGCTTAGGCCTAAAAGAGACCCAGTACTTC
CDR3 protein: CASSLGLKETQYF